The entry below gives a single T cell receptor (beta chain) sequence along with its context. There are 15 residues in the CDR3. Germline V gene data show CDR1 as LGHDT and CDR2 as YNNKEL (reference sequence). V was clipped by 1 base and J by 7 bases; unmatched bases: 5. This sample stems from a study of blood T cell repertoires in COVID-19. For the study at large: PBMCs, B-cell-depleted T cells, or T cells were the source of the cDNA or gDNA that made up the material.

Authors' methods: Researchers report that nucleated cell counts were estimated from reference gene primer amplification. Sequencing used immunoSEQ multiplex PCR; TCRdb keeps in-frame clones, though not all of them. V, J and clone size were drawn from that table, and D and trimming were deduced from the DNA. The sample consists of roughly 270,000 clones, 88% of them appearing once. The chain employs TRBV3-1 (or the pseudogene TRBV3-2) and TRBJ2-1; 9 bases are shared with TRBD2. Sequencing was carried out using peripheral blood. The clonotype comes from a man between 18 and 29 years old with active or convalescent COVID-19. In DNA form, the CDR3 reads TGTGCCAGCAGCCAAGTTAGCGGGGGTAAAAATGAGCAGTTCTTC. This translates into CASSQVSGGKNEQFF.